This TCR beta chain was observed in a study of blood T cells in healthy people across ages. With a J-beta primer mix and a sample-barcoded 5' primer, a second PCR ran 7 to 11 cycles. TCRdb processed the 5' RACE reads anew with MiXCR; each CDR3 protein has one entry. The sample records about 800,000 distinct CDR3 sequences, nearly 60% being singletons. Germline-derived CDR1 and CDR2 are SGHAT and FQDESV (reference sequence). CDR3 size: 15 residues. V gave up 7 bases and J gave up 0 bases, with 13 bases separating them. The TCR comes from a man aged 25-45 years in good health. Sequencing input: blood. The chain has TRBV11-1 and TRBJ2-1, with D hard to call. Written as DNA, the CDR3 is TGTGCCAGCACCGGATTCGAGAGCTCCTACAATGAGCAGTTCTTC. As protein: CASTGFESSYNEQFF.